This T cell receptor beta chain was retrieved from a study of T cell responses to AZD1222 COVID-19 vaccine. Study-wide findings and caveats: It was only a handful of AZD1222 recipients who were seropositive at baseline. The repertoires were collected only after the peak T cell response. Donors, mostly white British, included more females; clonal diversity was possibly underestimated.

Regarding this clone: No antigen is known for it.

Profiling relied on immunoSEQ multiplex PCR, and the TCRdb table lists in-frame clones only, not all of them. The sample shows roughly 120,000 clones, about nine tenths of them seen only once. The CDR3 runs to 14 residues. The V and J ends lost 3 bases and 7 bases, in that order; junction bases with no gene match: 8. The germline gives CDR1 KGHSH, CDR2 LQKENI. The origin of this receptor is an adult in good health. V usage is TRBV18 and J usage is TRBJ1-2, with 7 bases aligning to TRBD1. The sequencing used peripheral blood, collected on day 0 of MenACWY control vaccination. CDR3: CASSPTGRESGYTF. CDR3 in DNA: TGTGCCAGCTCACCGACAGGGAGGGAGAGTGGCTACACCTTC.